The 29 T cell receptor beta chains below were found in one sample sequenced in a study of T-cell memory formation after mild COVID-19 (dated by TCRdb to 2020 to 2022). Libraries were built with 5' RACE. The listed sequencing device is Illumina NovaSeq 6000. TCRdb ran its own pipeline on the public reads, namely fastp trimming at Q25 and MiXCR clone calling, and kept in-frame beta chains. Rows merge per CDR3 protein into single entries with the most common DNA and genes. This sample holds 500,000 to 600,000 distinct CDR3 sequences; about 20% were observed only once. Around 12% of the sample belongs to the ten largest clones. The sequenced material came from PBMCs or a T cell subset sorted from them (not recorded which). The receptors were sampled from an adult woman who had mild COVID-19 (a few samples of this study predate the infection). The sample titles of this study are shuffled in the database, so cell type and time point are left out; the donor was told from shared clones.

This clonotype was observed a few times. The DNA for the CDR3 is TGCAGTGCTCGAAAATTTAGCGGGAGGGCATCCGAGCAGTACTTC. Translated, it gives CSARKFSGRASEQYF. This chain links TRBV20-1 with TRBJ2-7; 11 positions agree with TRBD2. This CDR3 contains 15 residues. Germline values: CDR1 DFQATT, CDR2 SNEGSKA (reference sequence). J gave up 6 bases and V 5 bases, and 12 bases lay outside the gene matches.

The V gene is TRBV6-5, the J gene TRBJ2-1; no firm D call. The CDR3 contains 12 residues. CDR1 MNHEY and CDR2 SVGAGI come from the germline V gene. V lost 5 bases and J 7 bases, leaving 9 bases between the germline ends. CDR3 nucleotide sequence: TGTGCCAGCAGTCCGGATTGGAATGAGCAGTTCTTC. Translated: CASSPDWNEQFF.

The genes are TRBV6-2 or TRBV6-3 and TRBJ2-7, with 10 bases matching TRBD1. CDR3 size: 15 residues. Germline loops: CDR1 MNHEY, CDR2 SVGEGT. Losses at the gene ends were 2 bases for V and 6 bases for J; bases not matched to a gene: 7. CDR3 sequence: CASSYQTWTGGEQYF. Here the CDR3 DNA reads TGTGCCAGCAGTTACCAGACCTGGACAGGGGGCGAGCAGTACTTC.

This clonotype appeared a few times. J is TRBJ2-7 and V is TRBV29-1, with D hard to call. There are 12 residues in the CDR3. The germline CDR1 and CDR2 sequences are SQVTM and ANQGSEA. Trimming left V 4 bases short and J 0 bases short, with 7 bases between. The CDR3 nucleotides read TGCAGCGTTGGCAAGAGCTCCTACGAGCAGTACTTC. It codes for CSVGKSSYEQYF.

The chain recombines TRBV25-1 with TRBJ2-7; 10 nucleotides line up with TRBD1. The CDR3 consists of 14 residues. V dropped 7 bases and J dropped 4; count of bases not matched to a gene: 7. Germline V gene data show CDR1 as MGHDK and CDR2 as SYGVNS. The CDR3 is CASTPGQGLYEQYF. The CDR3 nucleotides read TGTGCCAGCACGCCGGGACAGGGGTTGTACGAGCAGTACTTC.

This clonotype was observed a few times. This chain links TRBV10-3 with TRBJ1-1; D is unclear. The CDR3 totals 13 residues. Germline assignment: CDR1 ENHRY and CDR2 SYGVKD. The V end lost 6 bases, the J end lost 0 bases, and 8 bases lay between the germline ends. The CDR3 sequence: CAISRDLNTEAFF. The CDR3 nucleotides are TGTGCCATCAGCCGGGATTTGAACACTGAAGCTTTCTTT.

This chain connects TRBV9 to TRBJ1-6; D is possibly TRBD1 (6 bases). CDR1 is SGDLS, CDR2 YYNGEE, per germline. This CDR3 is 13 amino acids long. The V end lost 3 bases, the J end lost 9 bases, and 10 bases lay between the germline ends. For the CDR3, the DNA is TGTGCCAGCAGCGAGGGGGACGCTTCACCCCTCCACTTT. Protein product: CASSEGDASPLHF.

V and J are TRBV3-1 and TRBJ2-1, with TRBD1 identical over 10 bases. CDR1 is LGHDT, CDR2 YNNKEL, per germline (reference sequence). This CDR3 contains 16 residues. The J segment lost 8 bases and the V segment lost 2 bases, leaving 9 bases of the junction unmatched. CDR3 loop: CASSQLGWGTGDEQFF. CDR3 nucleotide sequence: TGTGCCAGCAGCCAACTGGGTTGGGGGACAGGGGATGAGCAGTTCTTC.

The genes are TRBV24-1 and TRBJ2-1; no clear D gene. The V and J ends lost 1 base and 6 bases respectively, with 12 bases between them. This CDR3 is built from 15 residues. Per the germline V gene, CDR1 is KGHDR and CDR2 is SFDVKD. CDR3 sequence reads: CATSDLQGFGNEQFF. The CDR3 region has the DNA TGTGCCACCAGTGATTTACAAGGGTTTGGCAATGAGCAGTTCTTC.

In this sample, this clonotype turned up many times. CDR3 nucleotide sequence: TGTGCCAGCAGCCAAAGCGGGGATACGCAGTATTTT. Amino acids: CASSQSGDTQYF. The gene calls are TRBV14 and TRBJ2-3, with D possibly TRBD2 on 6 matching bases. The CDR3 has 12 residues. Germline-derived CDR1 and CDR2 are SGHDN and FVKESK. V lost 2 bases, J lost 6 bases, and 6 bases lay in between.

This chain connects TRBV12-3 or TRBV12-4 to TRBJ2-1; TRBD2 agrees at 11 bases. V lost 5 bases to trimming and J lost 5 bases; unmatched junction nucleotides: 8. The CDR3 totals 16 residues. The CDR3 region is CASSTRTSGYHNEQFF. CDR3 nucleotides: TGTGCCAGCAGTACTCGGACTAGCGGGTACCACAATGAGCAGTTCTTC.

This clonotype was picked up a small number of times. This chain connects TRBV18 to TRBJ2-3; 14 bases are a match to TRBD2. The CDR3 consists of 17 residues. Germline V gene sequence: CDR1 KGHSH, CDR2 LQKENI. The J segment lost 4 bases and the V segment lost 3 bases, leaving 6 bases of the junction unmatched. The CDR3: CASSPQGLAGVADTQYF. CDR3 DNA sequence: TGTGCCAGCTCACCTCAGGGACTAGCGGGAGTCGCAGATACGCAGTATTTT.

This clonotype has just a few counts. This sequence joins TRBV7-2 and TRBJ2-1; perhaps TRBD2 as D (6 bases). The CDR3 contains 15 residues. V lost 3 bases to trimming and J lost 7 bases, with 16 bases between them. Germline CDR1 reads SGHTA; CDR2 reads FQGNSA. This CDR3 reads CASSLWRAENNEQFF. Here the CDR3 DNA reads TGTGCCAGCAGCTTGTGGAGGGCCGAGAATAATGAGCAGTTCTTC.

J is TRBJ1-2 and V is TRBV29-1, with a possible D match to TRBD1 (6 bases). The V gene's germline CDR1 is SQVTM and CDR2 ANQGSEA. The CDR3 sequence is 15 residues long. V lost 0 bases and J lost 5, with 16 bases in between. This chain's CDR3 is CSVEDLRGGEYGYTF. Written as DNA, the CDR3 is TGCAGCGTTGAAGATCTTCGAGGGGGAGAATATGGCTACACCTTC.

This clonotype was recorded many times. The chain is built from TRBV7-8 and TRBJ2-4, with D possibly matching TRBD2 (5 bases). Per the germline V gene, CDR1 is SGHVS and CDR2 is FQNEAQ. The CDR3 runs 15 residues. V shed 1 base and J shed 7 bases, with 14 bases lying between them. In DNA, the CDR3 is TGTGCCAGCAGCTTAGAAGGGAGAAACGGGAACATTCAGTACTTC. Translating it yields CASSLEGRNGNIQYF.

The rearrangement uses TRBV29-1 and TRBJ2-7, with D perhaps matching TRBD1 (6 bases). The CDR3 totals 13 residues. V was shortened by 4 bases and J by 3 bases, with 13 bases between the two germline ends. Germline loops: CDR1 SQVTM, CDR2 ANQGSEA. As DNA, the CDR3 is TGCAGCGTTGGGGCAGGGGCCAACTACGAGCAGTACTTC. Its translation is CSVGAGANYEQYF.

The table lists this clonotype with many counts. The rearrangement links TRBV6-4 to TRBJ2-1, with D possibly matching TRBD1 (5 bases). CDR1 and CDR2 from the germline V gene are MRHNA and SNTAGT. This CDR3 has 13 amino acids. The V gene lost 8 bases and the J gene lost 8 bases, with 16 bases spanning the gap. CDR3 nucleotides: TGTGCCAGCGGGTCAACTGAACAGGATGAGCAGTTCTTC. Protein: CASGSTEQDEQFF.

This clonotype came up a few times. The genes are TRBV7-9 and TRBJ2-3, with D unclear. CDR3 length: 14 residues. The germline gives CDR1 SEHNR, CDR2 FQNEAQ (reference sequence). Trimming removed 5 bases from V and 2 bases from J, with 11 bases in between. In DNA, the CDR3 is TGTGCCAGCAGCACTACAGTCCTCACAGATACGCAGTATTTT. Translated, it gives CASSTTVLTDTQYF.

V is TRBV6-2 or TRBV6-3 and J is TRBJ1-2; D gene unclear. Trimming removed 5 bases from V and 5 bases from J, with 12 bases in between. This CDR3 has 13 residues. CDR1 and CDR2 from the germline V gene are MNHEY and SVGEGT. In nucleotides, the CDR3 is TGTGCCAGCAGTCCCCCGGACGGTTATGGCTACACCTTC. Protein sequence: CASSPPDGYGYTF.

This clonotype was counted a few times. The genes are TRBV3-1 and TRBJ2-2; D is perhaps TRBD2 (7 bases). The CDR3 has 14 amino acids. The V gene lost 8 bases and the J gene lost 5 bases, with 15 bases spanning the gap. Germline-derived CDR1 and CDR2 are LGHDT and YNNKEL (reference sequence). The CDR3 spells CASEGGSRTGELFF. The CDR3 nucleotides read TGTGCCAGCGAGGGGGGGAGCCGGACCGGGGAGCTGTTTTTT.

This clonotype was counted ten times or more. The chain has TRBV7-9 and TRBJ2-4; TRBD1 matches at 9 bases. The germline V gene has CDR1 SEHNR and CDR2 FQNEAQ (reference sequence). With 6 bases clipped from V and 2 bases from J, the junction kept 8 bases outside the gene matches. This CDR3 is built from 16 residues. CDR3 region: CASSLPGTGTKNIQYF. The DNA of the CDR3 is TGTGCCAGCAGTTTACCCGGGACAGGGACCAAAAACATTCAGTACTTC.

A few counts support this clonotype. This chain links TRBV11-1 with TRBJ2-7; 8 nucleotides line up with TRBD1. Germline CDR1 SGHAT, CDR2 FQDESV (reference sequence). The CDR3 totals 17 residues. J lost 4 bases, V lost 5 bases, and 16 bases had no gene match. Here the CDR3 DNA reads TGTGCCAGCAGCCAGCCGGGACAGGCCCCAGGTTTTTACGAGCAGTACTTC. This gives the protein CASSQPGQAPGFYEQYF.

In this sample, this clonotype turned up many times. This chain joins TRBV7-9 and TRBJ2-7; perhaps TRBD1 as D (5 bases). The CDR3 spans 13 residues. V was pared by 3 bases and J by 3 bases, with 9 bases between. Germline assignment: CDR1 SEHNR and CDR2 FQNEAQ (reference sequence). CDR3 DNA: TGTGCCAGCAGCTTGCAGGGATACTACGAGCAGTACTTC. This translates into CASSLQGYYEQYF.

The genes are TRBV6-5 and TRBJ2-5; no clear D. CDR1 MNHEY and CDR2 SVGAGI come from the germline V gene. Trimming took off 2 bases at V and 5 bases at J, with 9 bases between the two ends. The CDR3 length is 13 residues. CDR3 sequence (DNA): TGTGCCAGCAGTTACGCAGGAAAGGAGACCCAGTACTTC. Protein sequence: CASSYAGKETQYF.

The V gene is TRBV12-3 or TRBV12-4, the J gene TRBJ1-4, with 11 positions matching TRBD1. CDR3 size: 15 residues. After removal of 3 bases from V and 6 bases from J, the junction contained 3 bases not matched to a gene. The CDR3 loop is CASSFLGQGDEKLFF. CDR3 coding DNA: TGTGCCAGCAGTTTCTTGGGACAGGGGGATGAAAAACTGTTTTTT.

Written as DNA, the CDR3 is TGTGCCAGCAGTTACTCGAGCGGGTCAAGGGGCGTCAATGAGCAGTTCTTC. Amino acids: CASSYSSGSRGVNEQFF. The rearrangement uses TRBV6-2 or TRBV6-3 and TRBJ2-1; D perhaps matches TRBD2 (6 bases). Germline values: CDR1 MNHEY, CDR2 SVGEGT. With 0 bases removed from V and 6 bases from J, the gap between germline ends came to 18 bases. CDR3 length: 17 amino acids.

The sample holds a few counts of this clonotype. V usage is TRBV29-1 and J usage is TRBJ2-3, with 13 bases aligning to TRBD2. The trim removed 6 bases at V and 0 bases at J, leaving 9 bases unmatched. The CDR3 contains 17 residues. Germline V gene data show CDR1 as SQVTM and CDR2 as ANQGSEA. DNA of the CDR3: TGCAGCGTCAGAGTGGGGACTAGCGGGGCTAGCACAGATACGCAGTATTTT. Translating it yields CSVRVGTSGASTDTQYF.

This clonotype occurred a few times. DNA for the CDR3: TGTGCCTGGAGCCCCACCGGGTACGAGCAGTACTTC. Translation: CAWSPTGYEQYF. The chain is built from TRBV30 and TRBJ2-7; D unclear. Germline loops: CDR1 GTSNPN, CDR2 SVGIG (reference sequence). V lost 3 bases, J lost 4 bases, and 10 bases lay in between. This CDR3 contains 12 residues. The complete variable domain, with remaining parts taken from reference TRBV30 and TRBJ2-7, reads SQTIHQWPATLVQPVGSPLSLECTVEGTSNPNLYWYRQAAGRGLQLLFYSVGIGQISSEVPQNLSASRPQDRQFILSSKKLLLSDSGFYLCAWSPTGYEQYFGPGTRLTVT.

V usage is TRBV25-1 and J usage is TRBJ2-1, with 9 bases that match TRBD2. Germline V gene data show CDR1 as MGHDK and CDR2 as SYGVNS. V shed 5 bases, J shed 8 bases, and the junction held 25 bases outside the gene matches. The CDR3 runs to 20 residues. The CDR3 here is CASSPTGTPYGSGRRHEQFF. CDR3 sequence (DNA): TGTGCCAGCAGTCCTACAGGAACCCCCTATGGTAGCGGGAGAAGACATGAGCAGTTCTTC.